The 18 T cell receptor beta chains below were found in one sample sequenced in a study of T cell clones after liver transplantation. Using immunoSEQ multiplex PCR, the repertoire was profiled, and TCRdb retains in-frame clones only, with some absent. The sample lists 45,000 to 55,000 clones; roughly 80% were seen once. Sequencing used CD4+ T cells from blood, obtained before liver transplant. The receptors come from a human donor who received a liver transplant.

This clone was seen once. This chain uses TRBV7-2 with TRBJ2-7; TRBD2 aligns across 11 bases. The trim removed 2 bases at V and 4 bases at J, leaving 4 bases unmatched. CDR3 size: 15 residues. The germline CDR1 and CDR2 sequences are SGHTA and FQGNSA. The CDR3: CASSLLVAGGYEQYF. The DNA of the CDR3 is TGTGCCAGCAGCTTATTAGTAGCGGGAGGGTACGAGCAGTACTTC.

This chain uses TRBV5-1 with TRBJ1-4; D is perhaps TRBD1 (5 bases). Germline V gives CDR1 SGHRS, CDR2 YFSETQ. The length of the CDR3 is 14 residues. V was shortened by 0 bases and J by 8 bases, with 11 bases between the two germline ends. The CDR3 reads CASSLVAGQEKLFF. The CDR3 coding sequence is TGCGCCAGCAGCTTGGTGGCAGGGCAAGAAAAACTGTTTTTT.

This clone was seen a single time. The CDR3 here is CASSRDSSGELFF. CDR3 nucleotide sequence: TGTGCCAGCAGCCGGGACAGTTCCGGGGAGCTGTTTTTT. The V call is TRBV6-4, the J call TRBJ2-2; 7 bases line up with TRBD1. The CDR3 runs to 13 residues. Per the germline V gene, CDR1 is MRHNA and CDR2 is SNTAGT. Trimming took 6 bases from V and 6 from J; bases not matched to a gene: 4.

In the case of this clone: Other DNA sequences in the sample encode the same CDR3. The chain combines TRBV10-3 with TRBJ2-5; D unresolved. Per germline, CDR1 ENHRY and CDR2 SYGVKD. V dropped 2 bases and J dropped 4 bases, with 2 bases sitting between them. The CDR3 loop spans 11 amino acids. CDR3 protein: CAISEGETQYF. CDR3 coding DNA: TGTGCCATCAGTGAGGGAGAGACCCAGTACTTC.

The chain has TRBV7-2 and TRBJ2-7, with TRBD2 as a possible D gene (6 bases). This CDR3 region has 15 residues. Germline values: CDR1 SGHTA, CDR2 FQGNSA. V dropped 0 bases and J dropped 3 bases, with 12 bases sitting between them. The CDR3 sequence is CASSLAYGSGYEQYF. The CDR3 DNA reads TGTGCCAGCAGCTTAGCGTACGGTAGCGGCTACGAGCAGTACTTC.

This chain links TRBV11-2 with TRBJ1-5; tentatively, D is TRBD1 (5 bases). This CDR3 comprises 15 residues. In germline, CDR1 is SGHAT, CDR2 FQNNGV. V lost 2 bases and J 6 bases, leaving 14 bases between the germline ends. The CDR3 DNA sequence: TGTGCCAGCAGCTTATGGGGAGGGGATACTCAGCCCCAGCATTTT. Translated, it gives CASSLWGGDTQPQHF.

The chain carries TRBV6-6 and TRBJ1-2; D is ambiguous. Germline CDR1 is MNHNY and CDR2 is SVGAGI (reference sequence). This CDR3 spans 13 amino acids. Trimming left V 4 bases short and J 5 bases short, with 11 bases between. The CDR3: CASSLSTGYGYTF. DNA of the CDR3: TGTGCCAGCAGTTTGTCAACGGGATATGGCTACACCTTC.

This chain connects TRBV7-2 to TRBJ2-1; a weak D match, TRBD2 (7 bases). CDR1 and CDR2 (germline): SGHTA, FQGNSA. CDR3 length: 15 residues. Trimming removed 6 bases from V and 0 bases from J, with 12 bases in between. CDR3 residues: CASRGGGGSYNEQFF. CDR3 nucleotide sequence: TGTGCCAGCAGGGGAGGGGGTGGCTCCTACAATGAGCAGTTCTTC.

The V gene is TRBV7-3, the J gene TRBJ1-5; tentative D call: TRBD1 (5 bases). The CDR3 sequence is 18 residues long. V lost 2 bases to trimming and J lost 0 bases, with 17 bases between them. Germline loops: CDR1 SGHTA, CDR2 FQGTGA. In DNA, the CDR3 is TGTGCCAGCAGCTTATCCACAGGCCCGCCATATAGCAATCAGCCCCAGCATTTT. It translates to CASSLSTGPPYSNQPQHF.

The chain is built from TRBV14 and TRBJ1-1; D perhaps matches TRBD1 (5 bases). V was clipped by 2 bases and J by 5 bases, with 12 bases between them. The CDR3 sequence is 14 residues long. Germline CDR1 is SGHDN and CDR2 is FVKESK. This CDR3 is CASSQSWRGTEAFF. CDR3 coding DNA: TGTGCCAGCAGCCAAAGCTGGAGGGGAACTGAAGCTTTCTTT.

This rearrangement joins TRBV11-2 to TRBJ2-6; D is undetermined. With 5 bases removed from V and 1 base from J, the gap between germline ends came to 6 bases. The germline V gene encodes CDR1 SGHAT and CDR2 FQNNGV. This CDR3 is built from 14 residues. Here the CDR3 DNA reads TGTGCCAGCAGCGACCGTTCTGGGGCCAACGTCCTGACTTTC. Its translation is CASSDRSGANVLTF.

The rearrangement joins TRBV5-5 to TRBJ1-1; D is perhaps TRBD1 (5 bases). Germline CDR1 reads SGHKS; CDR2 reads YYEKEE (reference sequence). CDR3 size: 13 residues. Trimming took off 4 bases at V and 4 bases at J, with 11 bases between the two ends. DNA of the CDR3: TGTGCCAGCAGCCGGGGACGGTCCACTGAAGCTTTCTTT. It codes for CASSRGRSTEAFF. Supplemented by reference TRBV5-5 and TRBJ1-1, the full variable domain reads DAGVTQSPTHLIKTRGQQVTLRCSPISGHKSVSWYQQVLGQGPQFIFQYYEKEERGRGNFPDRFSARQFPNYSSELNVNALLLGDSALYLCASSRGRSTEAFFGQGTRLTVV.

This clone was seen a few times. V is TRBV25-1 and J is TRBJ1-1; 8 nucleotides line up with TRBD1. This CDR3 region has 10 residues. CDR1 is MGHDK, CDR2 SYGVNS, per germline. With V trimmed by 9 bases and J by 8 bases, 2 bases remained unmatched. The CDR3 is CASGDREAFF. The CDR3 coding sequence is TGTGCCAGTGGGGACAGGGAAGCTTTCTTT.

The CDR3 region is CASSPLGATNGYTF. DNA of the CDR3: TGTGCCAGCTCACCACTCGGGGCCACTAATGGCTACACCTTC. J is TRBJ1-2 and V is TRBV18, with D possibly matching TRBD1 (5 bases). This CDR3 contains 14 residues. Trimming pared 1 base from V and 6 bases from J, leaving 12 bases between. The germline CDR1 and CDR2 sequences are KGHSH and LQKENI.

The chain is built from TRBV7-8 and TRBJ2-2, with D possibly matching TRBD1 (6 bases). Trimming shortened V by 5 bases and J by 6 bases, and 19 bases separated the two germline ends. This CDR3 comprises 16 residues. The V gene's germline CDR1 is SGHVS and CDR2 FQNEAQ. CDR3 sequence reads: CASSITGIVDPGELFF. The CDR3 DNA is TGTGCCAGCAGCATAACAGGGATAGTAGATCCCGGGGAGCTGTTTTTT.

The V call is TRBV30, the J call TRBJ2-3; 9 bases line up with TRBD1. The CDR3 covers 16 residues. Germline V gives CDR1 GTSNPN, CDR2 SVGIG (reference sequence). Trimming removed 0 bases from V and 1 base from J; junction bases left unmatched: 5. In DNA, the CDR3 is TGTGCCTGGAGTGTAGGGTGGGACAGGGGCACAGATACGCAGTATTTT. It yields the protein CAWSVGWDRGTDTQYF. Drawing the rest from reference TRBV30 and TRBJ2-3, the complete variable domain is SQTIHQWPATLVQPVGSPLSLECTVEGTSNPNLYWYRQAAGRGLQLLFYSVGIGQISSEVPQNLSASRPQDRQFILSSKKLLLSDSGFYLCAWSVGWDRGTDTQYFGPGTRLTVL.

The chain uses TRBV5-1 and TRBJ2-2; D tentatively reads TRBD1 or TRBD2 (5 bases each). V dropped 4 bases and J dropped 4 bases, with 11 bases sitting between them. The germline V gene has CDR1 SGHRS and CDR2 YFSETQ. The CDR3 runs to 14 residues. The CDR3 here is CASSPGTGTGELFF. In DNA, the CDR3 is TGCGCCAGCAGCCCAGGGACGGGCACCGGGGAGCTGTTTTTT.

The V call is TRBV7-2, the J call TRBJ2-1; 7 bases map to TRBD2. The germline CDR1 and CDR2 sequences are SGHTA and FQGNSA. The V segment lost 6 bases and the J segment 5 bases; nucleotides outside the gene matches: 4. This CDR3 comprises 13 residues. CDR3 region: CASRPSGNNEQFF. In DNA, the CDR3 is TGTGCCAGCAGACCCAGCGGGAACAATGAGCAGTTCTTC.